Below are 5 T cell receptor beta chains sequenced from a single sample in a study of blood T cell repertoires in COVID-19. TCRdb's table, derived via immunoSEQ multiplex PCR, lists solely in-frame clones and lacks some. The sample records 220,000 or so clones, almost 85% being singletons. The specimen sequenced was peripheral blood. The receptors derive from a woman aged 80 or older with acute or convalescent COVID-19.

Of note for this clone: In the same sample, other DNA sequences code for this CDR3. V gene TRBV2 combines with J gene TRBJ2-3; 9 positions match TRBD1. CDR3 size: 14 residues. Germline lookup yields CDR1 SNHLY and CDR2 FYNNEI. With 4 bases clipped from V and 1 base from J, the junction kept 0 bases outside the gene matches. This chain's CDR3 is CASSGQGGTDTQYF. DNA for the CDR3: TGTGCCAGCAGTGGACAGGGGGGCACAGATACGCAGTATTTT.

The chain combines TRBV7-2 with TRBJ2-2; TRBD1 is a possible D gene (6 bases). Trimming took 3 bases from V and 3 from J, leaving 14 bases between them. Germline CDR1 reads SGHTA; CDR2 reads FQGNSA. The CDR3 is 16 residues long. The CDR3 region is CASSFQGSGDTGELFF. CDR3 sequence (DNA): TGTGCCAGCAGCTTCCAGGGGTCTGGGGACACCGGGGAGCTGTTTTTT.

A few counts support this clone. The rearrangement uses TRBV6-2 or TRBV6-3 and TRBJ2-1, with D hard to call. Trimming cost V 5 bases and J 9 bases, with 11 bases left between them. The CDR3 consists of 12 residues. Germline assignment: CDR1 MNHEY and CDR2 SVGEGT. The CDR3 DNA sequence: TGTGCCAGCAGTGAGGCAGTGGGTGAGCAGTTCTTC. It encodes CASSEAVGEQFF.

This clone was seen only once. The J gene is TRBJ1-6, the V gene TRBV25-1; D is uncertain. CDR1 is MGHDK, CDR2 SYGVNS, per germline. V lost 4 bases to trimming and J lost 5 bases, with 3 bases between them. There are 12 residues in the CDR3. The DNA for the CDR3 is TGTGCCAGCAGTGTAGATAATTCACCCCTCCACTTT. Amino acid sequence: CASSVDNSPLHF.

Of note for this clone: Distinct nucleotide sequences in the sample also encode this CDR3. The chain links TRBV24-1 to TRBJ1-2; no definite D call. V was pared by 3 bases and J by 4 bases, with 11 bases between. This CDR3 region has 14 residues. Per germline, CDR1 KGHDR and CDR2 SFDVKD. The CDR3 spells CATSDSRQGYGYTF. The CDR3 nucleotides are TGTGCCACCAGTGATAGCCGACAAGGCTATGGCTACACCTTC.